This T cell receptor beta chain was recorded in a study of blood T cell repertoires in COVID-19. Across the study: From the United States, Italy and Spain came samples of acute and convalescent COVID-19. In each case, the material was cDNA or gDNA derived from T cells, B-cell-depleted T cells, or PBMCs.

In the source study's methods: Counts of nucleated cells, estimated from reference gene primer amplification, were obtained. Produced via immunoSEQ multiplex PCR; TCRdb's table is partial and in-frame only. The V and J calls and the clone size are those of that table, but D and trimming were determined from the DNA. The top ten clones hold 25% to 30% of a sample with over 150,000 clones, roughly 80% of them seen once. Germline V gene data show CDR1 as MNHEY and CDR2 as SVGAGI. The ends were cut back, 2 bases at V and 2 bases at J, with 7 bases in the middle. This CDR3 has 14 residues. Material: peripheral blood. The chain combines TRBV6-5 with TRBJ1-3, with D unclear. This TCR was recovered from a woman in her sixties with acute or convalescent COVID-19. The CDR3 here is CASSYRGTGNTIYF. The CDR3 DNA follows: TGTGCCAGCAGTTACCGGGGTACTGGAAACACCATATATTTT.